Listed here are 24 T cell receptor beta chains from one sample, sequenced in a study of regulatory T cells in long-lasting Graves disease. Assembly of TCR beta libraries relied on iRepertoire HTBI primers together with Arm-PCR of CDR3 regions. TCRdb analysed the multiplex PCR reads with MiXCR anew, one entry per CDR3 protein. The sample has about half a million distinct CDR3 sequences, about 20% seen once. Time point reported: persistent/refractory GD, antithyroid drugs over 5 years with positive TRAb. Extracted PBMC RNA gave rise to the TCR library. Sequenced here: peripheral blood mononuclear cells (PBMCs), sampled when the disease was refractory, from a patient treated with antithyroid drugs. The receptor set was obtained from a female donor with Graves disease.

This clonotype was detected only a few times. The V and J genes are TRBV27 and TRBJ1-5, with TRBD1 identical over 12 bases. The V segment lost 4 bases and the J segment 0 bases; nucleotides outside the gene matches: 1. Germline values: CDR1 MNHEY, CDR2 SMNVEV (reference sequence). This CDR3 is 16 amino acids long. CDR3 nucleotides: TGTGCCAGCAGTTCGGGACAGGGGGCTAGCAATCAGCCCCAGCATTTT. This encodes CASSSGQGASNQPQHF.

At least ten counts were recorded for this clonotype. The gene calls are TRBV11-1 and TRBJ1-1; TRBD1 might be the D (6 bases). V was pared by 5 bases and J by 7 bases, with 14 bases between. The CDR3 length is 13 residues. Looked up from germline, CDR1 is SGHAT and CDR2 is FQDESV (reference sequence). The CDR3: CASSQDSAFEAFF. The CDR3 DNA sequence: TGTGCCAGCAGCCAGGACAGCGCCTTTGAAGCTTTCTTT.

There are a few counts of this clonotype. V gene TRBV27 combines with J gene TRBJ1-5; TRBD1 might be the D (6 bases). V lost 1 base to trimming and J lost 3 bases, with 16 bases between them. Germline assignment: CDR1 MNHEY and CDR2 SMNVEV (reference sequence). The length of the CDR3 is 17 residues. The CDR3 DNA reads as TGTGCCAGCAGTTTATACTTTGGCAGGGGTAACAATCAGCCCCAGCATTTT. Translated: CASSLYFGRGNNQPQHF.

Notes on this clonotype: With a much larger clone just one base away, this may be a read error. This chain connects TRBV27 to TRBJ1-2; weak D call: TRBD1 (5 bases). V shed 6 bases and J shed 0 bases, with 17 bases lying between them. Germline loops: CDR1 MNHEY, CDR2 SMNVEV (reference sequence). The CDR3 has 16 residues. The CDR3, as DNA: TGTGCCAGCAGCTCACTTAGGGGCCTCTCTAACTATGGCTACACCTTC. Translated, it gives CASSSLRGLSNYGYTF.

In its sample, this clonotype was seen many times. The chain combines TRBV7-2 with TRBJ2-7; TRBD1 matches at 8 bases. Trimming took 5 bases from V and 0 from J; bases not matched to a gene: 12. Germline V gene sequence: CDR1 SGHTA, CDR2 FQGNSA. The CDR3 sequence is 17 residues long. CDR3 sequence (DNA): TGTGCCAGCAGCCCCAACCCCAGGACAGGGAGCTCCTACGAGCAGTACTTC. Encoded protein: CASSPNPRTGSSYEQYF.

This clonotype was found many times. The chain recombines TRBV27 with TRBJ2-7; 7 nucleotides agree with TRBD2. Germline assignment: CDR1 MNHEY and CDR2 SMNVEV (reference sequence). CDR3 length: 17 residues. V was clipped by 5 bases and J by 2 bases; unmatched bases: 15. The CDR3 nucleotides are TGTGCCAGCAGTCCCTCCGGCGGGAGAGTATTAACCTACGAGCAGTACTTC. Its protein product is CASSPSGGRVLTYEQYF.

This clonotype was detected only a few times. This chain uses TRBV5-1 with TRBJ2-7; 10 bases are a match to TRBD2. The CDR3 is 15 residues long. Germline V gives CDR1 SGHRS, CDR2 YFSETQ. The V segment lost 2 bases and the J segment 4 bases; nucleotides outside the gene matches: 6. The CDR3 sequence is CASSLSAGGPYEQYF. For the CDR3, the DNA is TGCGCCAGCAGCTTATCAGCGGGGGGGCCTTACGAGCAGTACTTC.

This clonotype was seen only a few times. The V call is TRBV6-1, the J call TRBJ2-7; 12 bases fit TRBD2. CDR1 and CDR2 from the germline V gene are MNHNS and SASEGT. The CDR3 covers 18 residues. Unmatched junction bases numbered 16, after V lost 3 bases and J lost 7 bases. The DNA for the CDR3 is TGTGCCAGCAGTGATTCAAGACTAGCGGGGGAGATCTTACGTGAGCAGTACTTC. Translation: CASSDSRLAGEILREQYF.

This clonotype appeared a few times. In nucleotides, the CDR3 is TGTGCCTGGAGTGGCAGACCGACAGGGGCTGGCTACACCTTC. It yields the protein CAWSGRPTGAGYTF. The rearrangement uses TRBV30 and TRBJ1-2; 8 bases agree with TRBD1. The ends lost 1 base at V and 7 bases at J; junction bases unmatched: 8. Germline V gene lookup returns CDR1 GTSNPN and CDR2 SVGIG (reference sequence). The CDR3 is 14 residues long.

The chain is built from TRBV2 and TRBJ1-2, with D perhaps TRBD1 (6 bases). Germline lookup yields CDR1 SNHLY and CDR2 FYNNEI. The length of the CDR3 is 15 residues. V lost 6 bases to trimming and J lost 4 bases, with 18 bases between them. The CDR3 reads CASRGGQNPTYGYTF. The CDR3 nucleotides are TGTGCCAGCAGGGGAGGACAGAACCCGACCTATGGCTACACCTTC.

This clonotype turned up a few times. The chain employs TRBV5-1 and TRBJ2-7; D could derive from TRBD1 or TRBD2 (5 bases each). Germline V gene data show CDR1 as SGHRS and CDR2 as YFSETQ. The CDR3 runs 15 residues. The V end was cut by 2 bases, the J end by 4 bases, with 16 bases between. CDR3 nucleotide sequence: TGCGCCAGCAGCTTCGGGACCGGTAATCAATACGAGCAGTACTTC. Amino acids: CASSFGTGNQYEQYF. Drawing the rest from reference TRBV5-1 and TRBJ2-7, the complete variable domain is KAGVTQTPRYLIKTRGQQVTLSCSPISGHRSVSWYQQTPGQGLQFLFEYFSETQRNKGNFPGRFSGRQFSNSRSEMNVSTLELGDSALYLCASSFGTGNQYEQYFGPGTRLTVT.

About this clonotype: A read error is the likely source, as a far larger clone sits one nucleotide away. This chain connects TRBV6-2 or TRBV6-3 to TRBJ1-2; D is perhaps TRBD1 (6 bases). The CDR3 spans 14 residues. Germline V gene sequence: CDR1 MNHEY, CDR2 SVGEGT. CDR3 DNA sequence: TGTGCCGGCAGGGAACAGGGTGGGTCTGTCGGCTACACCTTC. This translates into CAGREQGGSVGYTF.

The chain joins TRBV5-1 to TRBJ2-7, with a weak D call TRBD1 (5 bases). Germline CDR1 reads SGHRS; CDR2 reads YFSETQ. This CDR3 is 16 amino acids long. V was pared by 4 bases and J by 0 bases, with 17 bases between. The CDR3 is CASSVDSPESSYEQYF. CDR3 coding DNA: TGCGCCAGCAGCGTTGACAGTCCCGAGAGCTCCTACGAGCAGTACTTC.

Comment on this clonotype: A single base is all that separates this from a far larger clone, so a read error is likely. The chain links TRBV24-1 to TRBJ1-2; the D is unclear. Germline CDR1 is KGHDR and CDR2 is SFDVKD. CDR3 length: 14 amino acids. CDR3 bases: TGTGCCAGCAGTGCAATCGAGGTGAGCTATGGCTACACCTTC. Its translation: CASSAIEVSYGYTF.

The sample holds many counts of this clonotype. CDR3 bases: TGTGCCAGCATGGGAGCCGGGACAGACGTCACCGGGGAGCTGTTTTTT. This encodes CASMGAGTDVTGELFF. The genes are TRBV28 and TRBJ2-2; the match to TRBD1 covers 7 bases. V was pared by 7 bases and J by 4 bases, with 12 bases of the junction left unmatched. Per the germline V gene, CDR1 is MDHEN and CDR2 is SYDVKM. The CDR3 spans 16 residues.

This clonotype was seen repeatedly, ten times or more. V is TRBV2 and J is TRBJ2-5, with TRBD2 identical over 11 bases. The V segment lost 5 bases and the J segment 8 bases; nucleotides outside the gene matches: 19. The germline V gene has CDR1 SNHLY and CDR2 FYNNEI. This CDR3 region has 18 residues. CDR3 sequence reads: CASSPLGLAGGYKKTQYF. Here the CDR3 DNA reads TGTGCCAGCAGTCCATTGGGGCTAGCGGGGGGATACAAGAAAACCCAGTACTTC.

The sample holds a few counts of this clonotype. This sequence joins TRBV9 and TRBJ1-5; unclear D gene. CDR1 SGDLS and CDR2 YYNGEE come from the germline V gene. Between the trimmed V and J ends, which lost 0 bases and 6 bases, there was a span of 13 bases. This CDR3 comprises 15 residues. CDR3 region: CASSVDGSAGQPQHF. As DNA, the CDR3 is TGTGCCAGCAGCGTAGATGGATCGGCAGGTCAGCCCCAGCATTTT.

This chain uses TRBV5-1 with TRBJ2-5; D gene ambiguous. With 0 bases removed from V and 2 bases from J, the gap between germline ends came to 8 bases. Germline V CDR1 and CDR2: SGHRS, YFSETQ. CDR3 length: 14 amino acids. Written as DNA, the CDR3 is TGCGCCAGCAGCTTGGACGCCAGACAAGAGACCCAGTACTTC. It encodes CASSLDARQETQYF. Looking up the rest from reference TRBV5-1 and TRBJ2-5 gives the full variable domain: KAGVTQTPRYLIKTRGQQVTLSCSPISGHRSVSWYQQTPGQGLQFLFEYFSETQRNKGNFPGRFSGRQFSNSRSEMNVSTLELGDSALYLCASSLDARQETQYFGPGTRLLVL.

The chain is built from TRBV4-1 and TRBJ2-5, with D possibly being TRBD1 or TRBD2 (7 bases each). Germline V gene sequence: CDR1 MGHRA, CDR2 YSYEKL. The CDR3 spans 15 residues. Trimming shortened V by 3 bases and J by 5 bases, and 16 bases separated the two germline ends. CDR3 sequence reads: CASSHTGRGRETQYF. For the CDR3, the DNA is TGCGCCAGCAGCCACACGGGGAGGGGGCGGGAGACCCAGTACTTC.

This clonotype was counted at least ten times. The chain carries TRBV28 and TRBJ2-5, with 16 positions matching TRBD2. CDR1 is MDHEN, CDR2 SYDVKM, per germline. This CDR3 has 19 residues. With V trimmed by 5 bases and J by 5 bases, 14 bases remained unmatched. CDR3 in amino acids: CASSHQPGTSGRAGETQYF. CDR3 sequence (DNA): TGTGCCAGCAGTCACCAACCCGGGACTAGCGGGAGGGCCGGGGAGACCCAGTACTTC.

The count of this clonotype is one. This may be a read error: a much more frequent sequence differs by one nucleotide. For the CDR3, the DNA is TGTACCAGCAGCTCCCGTCGGGTCGAACAGGCCTACGAGCAGTACTTC. This codes for CTSSSRRVEQAYEQYF. The chain employs TRBV7-2 and TRBJ2-7, with D possibly being TRBD1 (5 bases). The germline V gene has CDR1 SGHTA and CDR2 FQGNSA. V shed 4 bases and J shed 2 bases, with 18 bases lying between them. The CDR3 extends over 16 amino acids.

This clonotype occurred a few times. The rearrangement joins TRBV2 to TRBJ1-1; 10 positions agree with TRBD1. The J segment lost 1 base and the V segment lost 3 bases, leaving 2 bases of the junction unmatched. Germline-derived CDR1 and CDR2 are SNHLY and FYNNEI. The CDR3 spans 15 residues. The CDR3 here is CASSDRTGGNTEAFF. CDR3 sequence (DNA): TGTGCCAGCAGTGACAGGACAGGGGGGAACACTGAAGCTTTCTTT.

This clonotype occurred many times. The chain has TRBV7-9 and TRBJ2-7, with TRBD2 matching 11 bases. Germline V gives CDR1 SEHNR, CDR2 FQNEAQ (reference sequence). The CDR3 is 16 residues long. The junction had 5 bases not matched to a gene; V was cut back by 4 bases and J by 0 bases. CDR3 DNA sequence: TGTGCCAGCAGCTCCTCAGGGACTAGCGGCTCCTACGAGCAGTACTTC. This encodes CASSSSGTSGSYEQYF.

This clonotype was detected ten times or more. The V call is TRBV2, the J call TRBJ2-5; TRBD1 aligns across 7 bases. Trimming removed 7 bases from V and 5 bases from J; junction bases left unmatched: 4. Germline CDR1 and CDR2: SNHLY and FYNNEI. The CDR3 length is 12 residues. The CDR3 sequence: CASTTRGETQYF. CDR3 bases: TGTGCCAGCACCACCAGGGGGGAGACCCAGTACTTC.